These 20 T cell receptor beta chains originate from one sample sequenced in a study of patients with pleural tuberculosis. TCRdb fed the reads into MiXCR, producing one record per CDR3 protein. The table records nearly 30,000 distinct CDR3 sequences, about a sixth of them present only once. Sequenced input: peripheral blood. All receptors come from a human donor with pleural tuberculosis.

There are many counts of this clonotype. This rearrangement joins TRBV28 to TRBJ1-5; 8 bases map to TRBD1. Germline trimming cut 6 bases from V and 1 base from J; bases unmatched to any gene: 14. The CDR3 contains 18 residues. Germline V CDR1 and CDR2: MDHEN, SYDVKM. For the CDR3, the DNA is TGTGCCAGCAGCCCCGTCCGGGACAGGCGAAAGAGCAATCAGCCCCAGCATTTT. This codes for CASSPVRDRRKSNQPQHF.

This clonotype was counted at least ten times. V gene TRBV20-1 combines with J gene TRBJ1-5, with a tentative D call TRBD1 (6 bases). The V gene's germline CDR1 is DFQATT and CDR2 SNEGSKA (reference sequence). V dropped 3 bases and J dropped 0 bases, with 12 bases sitting between them. The CDR3 has 15 residues. The CDR3 is CSASDGGDSNQPQHF. CDR3 nucleotide sequence: TGCAGTGCTAGTGATGGGGGCGATAGCAATCAGCCCCAGCATTTT.

This clonotype was seen at least ten times. The chain has TRBV10-3 and TRBJ2-2; D is unclear. V shed 0 bases and J shed 1 base, with 15 bases lying between them. CDR1 ENHRY and CDR2 SYGVKD come from the germline V gene. CDR3 length equals 18 residues. CDR3 loop: CAISESRVLRKNTGELFF. The CDR3 coding sequence is TGTGCCATCAGTGAGTCGAGAGTTTTGCGTAAGAACACCGGGGAGCTGTTTTTT.

This clonotype is termed medium-sized. The chain joins TRBV6-1 to TRBJ2-1; D may be TRBD1 (6 bases). V was pared by 4 bases and J by 8 bases, with 21 bases between. The CDR3 has 16 residues. Germline V lookup: CDR1 MNHNS, CDR2 SASEGT. The CDR3 DNA reads as TGTGCCAGCAGTGCCAAAGGACAGTCCCTCCGGGATGAGCAGTTCTTC. Amino acids: CASSAKGQSLRDEQFF.

This clonotype was seen at least ten times. This chain links TRBV11-2 with TRBJ2-3; no firm D call. The CDR3 is 14 residues long. From germline, CDR1 is SGHAT and CDR2 FQNNGV. Trimming took 5 bases from V and 0 from J, leaving 9 bases between them. The CDR3 nucleotides are TGTGCCAGCAGCCCCCCGTCCAGCACAGATACGCAGTATTTT. Protein sequence: CASSPPSSTDTQYF.

This clonotype was seen ten or more times. The chain links TRBV24-1 to TRBJ1-5, with no clear D. The V end lost 8 bases, the J end lost 0 bases, and 7 bases lay between the germline ends. CDR3 length: 13 amino acids. CDR1 is KGHDR and CDR2 is SFDVKD in the germline V gene. CDR3 sequence: CATTGDSNQPQHF. The DNA of the CDR3 is TGTGCCACCACCGGGGATAGCAATCAGCCCCAGCATTTT.

This clonotype counts as medium-sized. The genes are TRBV6-1 and TRBJ2-3; the D is unclear. This CDR3 region has 14 residues. With 1 base removed from V and 1 base from J, the gap between germline ends came to 6 bases. Looked up from germline, CDR1 is MNHNS and CDR2 is SASEGT. Here the CDR3 reads CASSEELGTDTQYF. CDR3 in DNA: TGTGCCAGCAGTGAAGAGCTCGGCACAGATACGCAGTATTTT.

A few counts support this clonotype. The J gene is TRBJ2-1, the V gene TRBV5-1; TRBD2 might be the D (5 bases). There are 17 residues in the CDR3. V was pared by 0 bases and J by 10 bases, with 23 bases between. The germline V gene encodes CDR1 SGHRS and CDR2 YFSETQ. CDR3 sequence reads: CASSLAGLAEAPLEQFF. As DNA, the CDR3 is TGCGCCAGCAGCTTGGCTGGCCTAGCAGAAGCCCCTCTGGAGCAGTTCTTC.

This clonotype was seen at least ten times. The gene calls are TRBV29-1 and TRBJ1-1, with a tentative D call TRBD1 (6 bases). This CDR3 contains 12 residues. V dropped 6 bases and J dropped 0 bases, with 8 bases sitting between them. Germline loops: CDR1 SQVTM, CDR2 ANQGSEA. The CDR3 loop reads CSVGTLNTEAFF. The CDR3 DNA sequence: TGCAGCGTCGGGACATTGAACACTGAAGCTTTCTTT.

The table lists this clonotype with many counts. The rearrangement uses TRBV7-9 and TRBJ2-7, with unresolved D. This CDR3 region has 13 residues. Germline lookup yields CDR1 SEHNR and CDR2 FQNEAQ (reference sequence). Trimming pared 5 bases from V and 2 bases from J, leaving 10 bases between. The CDR3 DNA follows: TGTGCCAGCAGCCTTACTGGGACCTACGAGCAGTACTTC. Protein product: CASSLTGTYEQYF.

This clonotype appeared a few times. At one of its ends the junction is not consistent with the germline gene, which may arise from a read error. This chain uses TRBV12-3 or TRBV12-4 with TRBJ2-3; 11 positions agree with TRBD1. The CDR3 runs to 16 residues. The CDR3 protein is CASSSWGQGGTDTQCF. CDR3 DNA: TGTGCCAGCAGTTCCTGGGGACAGGGGGGAACAGATACGCAGTGTTTT.

This clonotype was picked up many times. The J gene is TRBJ2-5, the V gene TRBV12-3 or TRBV12-4, with TRBD1 as a possible D gene (6 bases). The CDR3 has 13 amino acids. Trimming cost V 5 bases and J 5 bases, with 12 bases left between them. The DNA of the CDR3 is TGTGCCAGCAGTCCACAGGGATGGGAGACCCAGTACTTC. This codes for CASSPQGWETQYF.

This clonotype appeared many times. J is TRBJ1-1 and V is TRBV11-1; no clear D gene. Germline V gives CDR1 SGHAT, CDR2 FQDESV (reference sequence). CDR3 length: 13 amino acids. The V and J ends lost 0 bases and 5 bases respectively, with 7 bases between them. The CDR3 loop is CASSLARWTEAFF. Here the CDR3 DNA reads TGTGCCAGCAGCTTAGCGCGATGGACTGAAGCTTTCTTT.

This clonotype was detected ten times or more. The chain couples TRBV20-1 to TRBJ2-1; D gene ambiguous. This CDR3 is built from 13 residues. Looked up from germline, CDR1 is DFQATT and CDR2 is SNEGSKA (reference sequence). The ends were cut back, 5 bases at V and 0 bases at J, with 8 bases in the middle. The CDR3 protein is CSARRFSYNEQFF. The CDR3 DNA reads TGCAGTGCTCGACGCTTCTCCTACAATGAGCAGTTCTTC.

Ten or more counts support this clonotype. The chain carries TRBV7-9 and TRBJ2-1; 8 bases are shared with TRBD2. From germline, CDR1 is SEHNR and CDR2 FQNEAQ (reference sequence). Trimming at V came to 4 bases and at J to 3 bases, leaving 5 bases not matched to a gene. This CDR3 spans 15 amino acids. The CDR3 coding sequence is TGTGCCAGCAGCTCGCGGGAGGCGGACTACAATGAGCAGTTCTTC. Amino acids: CASSSREADYNEQFF.

About this clonotype: Here the CDR3 omits its conserved ending phenylalanine or tryptophan, so a read error is the likely source. The V call is TRBV28, the J call TRBJ1-1; the match to TRBD1 covers 7 bases. This CDR3 is built from 13 residues. Trimming took 6 bases from V and 6 from J; bases not matched to a gene: 7. Germline V lookup: CDR1 MDHEN, CDR2 SYDVKM. CDR3: CASSGLDRSEAFS. DNA for the CDR3: TGTGCCAGCAGCGGCTTGGACAGGTCTGAAGCTTTCTCT.

At least ten counts were recorded for this clonotype. This chain joins TRBV4-1 and TRBJ1-1; TRBD1 matches 7 bases. Germline V gene lookup returns CDR1 MGHRA and CDR2 YSYEKL. With 0 bases clipped from V and 5 bases from J, the junction kept 12 bases outside the gene matches. CDR3 length equals 17 residues. The CDR3 sequence is CASSQDREGARGTEAFF. The CDR3 bases are TGCGCCAGCAGCCAAGATAGGGAGGGGGCAAGGGGGACTGAAGCTTTCTTT.

This clonotype was seen at least ten times. The J gene is TRBJ1-5, the V gene TRBV12-3 or TRBV12-4; D is ambiguous. V lost 6 bases, J lost 3 bases, and 12 bases lay in between. The CDR3 extends over 14 amino acids. Written as DNA, the CDR3 is TGTGCCAGCAGCCCCCGTCCTCTCAATCAGCCCCAGCATTTT. Amino acid sequence: CASSPRPLNQPQHF.

This clonotype was counted at least ten times. V is TRBV7-9 and J is TRBJ2-2; D unresolved. From germline, CDR1 is SEHNR and CDR2 FQNEAQ (reference sequence). The V end was cut by 8 bases, the J end by 5 bases, with 12 bases between. CDR3 length: 13 amino acids. Here the CDR3 reads CASQAAETGELFF. As DNA, the CDR3 is TGTGCCAGCCAGGCGGCTGAGACCGGGGAGCTGTTTTTT.

The table lists this clonotype with many counts. The J gene is TRBJ1-2, the V gene TRBV6-1, with TRBD1 identical over 10 bases. Trimming at V came to 7 bases and at J to 4 bases, leaving 9 bases not matched to a gene. The CDR3 length is 15 residues. The germline V gene encodes CDR1 MNHNS and CDR2 SASEGT. The CDR3 DNA sequence: TGTGCCAGCACGCAGGACAGGGGGAAGAGCTATGGCTACACCTTC. Its translation: CASTQDRGKSYGYTF.